These 2 T cell receptor beta chains share one sample of origin, sequenced in a study of CD8 T cells in ankylosing spondylitis. Their antigens remain unidentified. Study-wide findings and caveats: Blood from ankylosing spondylitis patients appeared to carry a characteristic roughly 8-variant TCR beta motif.

Using its own MiXCR run on the 5' RACE reads, TCRdb lists one record per CDR3 protein. The table includes around 490,000 distinct CDR3 sequences, approximately 5.3% detected once. The sample was blood, either unsorted or a sorted T cell fraction (not recorded which). Every receptor here comes from a male donor with ankylosing spondylitis.

This clonotype appeared many times. The chain recombines TRBV20-1 with TRBJ2-2, with D perhaps matching TRBD1 (6 bases). V lost 8 bases and J lost 5, with 12 bases in between. The CDR3 runs 12 residues. The germline gives CDR1 DFQATT, CDR2 SNEGSKA (reference sequence). CDR3 in amino acids: CSSRGFTGELFF. In DNA form, the CDR3 reads TGCAGTTCAAGGGGGTTTACCGGGGAGCTGTTTTTT.

This clonotype was seen at least ten times. The V and J genes are TRBV7-2 and TRBJ1-6; D remains ambiguous. V was cut by 5 bases and J by 9 bases, with 11 bases left in between. Looked up from germline, CDR1 is SGHTA and CDR2 is FQGNSA. The CDR3 is 13 residues long. CDR3 in DNA: TGTGCCAGCAGCCTAGTGGAATTTTCACCCCTCCACTTT. This translates into CASSLVEFSPLHF.